These T cell receptor beta chains were read from a single sample in a study of early T cells in non-severe SARS-CoV-2 infection. A single record per CDR3 protein comes from TCRdb applying MiXCR to the 5' RACE reads. The sample consists of about 38,000 distinct CDR3 sequences, about 4.5% of them appearing once. The specimen sequenced was whole blood. The source is an adult who was a healthcare worker with PCR-confirmed SARS-CoV-2 infection or an uninfected control (not recorded which). CDR3s include the opening cysteine and the closing phenylalanine or tryptophan. Fields, in order: J gene, V gene, CDR3 protein.

J: TRBJ1-2; V: TRBV7-7; CDR3: CASSVRDSPYNYGYTF
J: TRBJ1-5; V: TRBV5-6; CDR3: CASSLYDGTGQNQPQHF
J: TRBJ1-2; V: TRBV7-9; CDR3: CASSSVFWEEGGYTF
J: TRBJ1-6; V: TRBV6-6; CDR3: CASSYPPNSDDSPLHF
J: TRBJ2-3; V: TRBV6-4; CDR3: CASSQTLGADTQYF
J: TRBJ2-1; V: TRBV6-5; CDR3: CASSLTDSPYNEQFF
J: TRBJ2-1; V: TRBV10-3; CDR3: CAITGTSGDEQFF
J: TRBJ1-1; V: TRBV12-3/TRBV12-4; CDR3: CASSFSVEAFF
J: TRBJ2-1; V: TRBV5-1; CDR3: CASSLSQLEQFF
J: TRBJ2-1; V: TRBV29-1; CDR3: CSVVLVGEQFF
J: TRBJ2-7; V: TRBV6-5; CDR3: CASRDTYEQYF
J: TRBJ2-5; V: TRBV7-9; CDR3: CASSLSGEETQYF
J: TRBJ2-3; V: TRBV20-1; CDR3: CSARGRYTQYF
J: TRBJ1-1; V: TRBV5-1; CDR3: CASSPSGGDTEAFF
J: TRBJ1-1; V: TRBV12-3/TRBV12-4; CDR3: CASSLLGGAVNTEAFF
J: TRBJ1-6; V: TRBV3-1; CDR3: CASSQVLRVQGSPLHF
J: TRBJ2-7; V: TRBV7-9; CDR3: CASSLDGGTSSYEQYF
J: TRBJ2-5; V: TRBV7-2; CDR3: CASTQGVGGETQYF
J: TRBJ2-7; V: TRBV4-1; CDR3: CASSQEGRRSPHEQYF
J: TRBJ2-1; V: TRBV5-8; CDR3: CASSLTGFSGNEQFF
J: TRBJ2-3; V: TRBV28; CDR3: CASRMEGISTDTQYF
J: TRBJ1-1; V: TRBV5-6; CDR3: CASNILTGPAFF
J: TRBJ2-7; V: TRBV20-1; CDR3: CSARQSAYEQYF
J: TRBJ2-1; V: TRBV11-2; CDR3: CASSSLVGRLNEQFF
J: TRBJ2-5; V: TRBV5-4; CDR3: CASSLAVGQETQYF
J: TRBJ1-2; V: TRBV19; CDR3: CASSVAGEDYGYTF
J: TRBJ1-2; V: TRBV6-4; CDR3: CASLNLSNQRGYTF
J: TRBJ2-2; V: TRBV5-1; CDR3: CASSTDREGTGELFF
J: TRBJ1-1; V: TRBV7-9; CDR3: CASSLVNQAFF
J: TRBJ2-3; V: TRBV13; CDR3: CASSLVRTDTQYF
J: TRBJ2-7; V: TRBV7-9; CDR3: CASSLEGWGTYEQYF
J: TRBJ2-1; V: TRBV20-1; CDR3: CSSSPRGGPYNEQFF
J: TRBJ1-5; V: TRBV6-9; CDR3: CASSYRDRGRQPQHF
J: TRBJ1-6; V: TRBV12-3/TRBV12-4; CDR3: CASSPLEGVPISSPLHF
J: TRBJ2-1; V: TRBV6-5; CDR3: CASSYNTGGRDEQFF
J: TRBJ2-2; V: TRBV5-1; CDR3: CASSRGGRANTGELFF
J: TRBJ1-1; V: TRBV20-1; CDR3: CSARSGTLGWNTEAFF
J: TRBJ1-1; V: TRBV5-1; CDR3: CASSLAGNGNTEAFF
J: TRBJ2-1; V: TRBV2; CDR3: CASSAGTSEYNEQFF
J: TRBJ2-7; V: TRBV13; CDR3: CASSAGLLSSYEQYF
J: TRBJ1-4; V: TRBV4-1; CDR3: CASSQDVWGREKLFF
J: TRBJ2-3; V: TRBV27; CDR3: CASSPGRGPSPTDTQYF
J: TRBJ1-1; V: TRBV12-3/TRBV12-4; CDR3: CASTSGVEAFF
J: TRBJ2-5; V: TRBV29-1; CDR3: CSGSLLYQETQYF
J: TRBJ2-1; V: TRBV6-1; CDR3: CASRGTRDYNEQFF
J: TRBJ1-2; V: TRBV13; CDR3: CASSSGYGYTF
J: TRBJ1-3; V: TRBV20-1; CDR3: CSAGQGTGNTIYF